Reported below is one T cell receptor beta chain. As yet, its antigen is unknown. Relative to the germline gene, one junction end is altered; a read error may explain this. This sample is drawn from a study of identical twins. The study, taken as a whole, reports: Modeled out-of-frame TCR alpha sharing in monozygotic twins fell below observed levels. Researchers reported excess low generation probability among twin-shared out-of-frame alpha sequences. Abundant beta clonotypes from cord blood bore fewer insertions; memory repertoires lacked this pattern.

Using its own MiXCR run on the 5' RACE reads, TCRdb lists one record per CDR3 protein. The sample contains under 350,000 distinct CDR3 sequences, roughly 8.6% of which appear only once. Healthy Caucasians alone served as donors. The CDR3 sequence is 16 residues long. In germline, CDR1 is SGHVS, CDR2 FNYEAQ. Separately, the same data were catalogued under a study of yellow fever vaccine responses in identical twins.

This TCR was recovered from a woman between 18 and 30 years old in good health. Source material: CD8+ T cells sorted from blood. This sequence joins TRBV7-6 and TRBJ1-4; D is uncertain. The CDR3 DNA sequence: TGTGCCACCAGCTCCGAGCTGGCGAGAACTAATGAAAAACTGTTTTTT. Residues: CATSSELARTNEKLFF.